This T cell receptor beta chain was sequenced for a study of blood T cell repertoires in COVID-19. Overall study: Acute and convalescent COVID-19 samples came from the United States, Italy and Spain. T cells, B-cell-depleted T cells, or PBMCs provided the cDNA or gDNA that served as material.

The sample holds a few counts of this clone. With V trimmed by 2 bases and J by 10 bases, 5 bases remained unmatched. CDR3 length equals 14 residues. CDR1 and CDR2 from the germline V gene are SGHDN and FVKESK. Under the authors' procedure: It was from reference gene primer amplification that nucleated cell counts were estimated. Repertoires were generated with immunoSEQ multiplex PCR, while TCRdb's copy carries only in-frame clones and drops some. That table supplies the V and J calls and clone size; D and trimming were determined from the DNA. This table has around 100,000 clones, 70% to 85% appearing once.

The sample consisted of peripheral blood. The chain couples TRBV14 to TRBJ1-6; 7 bases map to TRBD1. The TCR comes from a man in his 70s with active or convalescent COVID-19. In DNA, the CDR3 is TGTGCCAGCAGCCAAAGCCTCAGGGGGTCACCCCTCCACTTT. Its protein product is CASSQSLRGSPLHF.